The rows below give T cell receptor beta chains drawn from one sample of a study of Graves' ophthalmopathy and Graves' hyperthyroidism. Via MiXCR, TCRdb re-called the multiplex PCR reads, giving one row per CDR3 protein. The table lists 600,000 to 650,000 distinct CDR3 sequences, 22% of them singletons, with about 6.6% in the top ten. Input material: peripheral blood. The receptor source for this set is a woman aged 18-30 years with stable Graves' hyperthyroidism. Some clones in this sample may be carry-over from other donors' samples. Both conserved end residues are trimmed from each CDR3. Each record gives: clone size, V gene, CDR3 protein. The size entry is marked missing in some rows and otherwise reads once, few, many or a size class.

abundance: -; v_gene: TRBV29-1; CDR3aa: SAGGTGAYEQY
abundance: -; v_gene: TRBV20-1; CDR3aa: SASGFRTDTEAF
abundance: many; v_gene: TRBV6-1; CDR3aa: ASRLTTASDYGYT
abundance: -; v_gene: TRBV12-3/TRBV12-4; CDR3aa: ASGFGYGYT
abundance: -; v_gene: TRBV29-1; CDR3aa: SVDSPDRVNGYT
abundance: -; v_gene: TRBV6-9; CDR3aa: ASSYEGAKVIYEQY
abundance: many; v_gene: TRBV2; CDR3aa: ASSDERTSGETQY
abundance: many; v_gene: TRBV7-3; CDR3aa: ASSLVLGGQETQY
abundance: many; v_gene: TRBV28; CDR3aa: ASESPGFSGNTIY
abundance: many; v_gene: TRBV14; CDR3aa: ASRKEGQGETEAF